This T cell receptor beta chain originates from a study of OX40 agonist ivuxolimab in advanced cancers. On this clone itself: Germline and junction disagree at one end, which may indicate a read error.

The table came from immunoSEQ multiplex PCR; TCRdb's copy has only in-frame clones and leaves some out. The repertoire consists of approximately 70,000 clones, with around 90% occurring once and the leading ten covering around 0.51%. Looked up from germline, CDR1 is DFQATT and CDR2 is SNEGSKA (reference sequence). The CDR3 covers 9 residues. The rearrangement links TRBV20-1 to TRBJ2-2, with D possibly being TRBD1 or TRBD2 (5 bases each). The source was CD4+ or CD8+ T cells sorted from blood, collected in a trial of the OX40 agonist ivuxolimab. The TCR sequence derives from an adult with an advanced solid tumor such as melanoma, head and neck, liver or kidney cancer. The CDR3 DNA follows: TGCAGTGCTCTCGGGACGACTGTTTTT. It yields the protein CSALGTTVF.